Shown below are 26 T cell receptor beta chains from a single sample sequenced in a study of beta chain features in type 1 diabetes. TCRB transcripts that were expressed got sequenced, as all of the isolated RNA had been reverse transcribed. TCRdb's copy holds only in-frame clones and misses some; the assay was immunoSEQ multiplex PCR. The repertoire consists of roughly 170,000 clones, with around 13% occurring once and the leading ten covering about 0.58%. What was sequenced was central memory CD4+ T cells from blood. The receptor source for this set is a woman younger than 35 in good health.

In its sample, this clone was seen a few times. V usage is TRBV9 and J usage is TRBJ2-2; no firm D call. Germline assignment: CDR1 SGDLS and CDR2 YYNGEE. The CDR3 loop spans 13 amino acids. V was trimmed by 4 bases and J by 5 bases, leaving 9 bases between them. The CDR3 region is CASSPLRTGELFF. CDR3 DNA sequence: TGTGCCAGCAGCCCTTTACGGACCGGGGAGCTGTTTTTT.

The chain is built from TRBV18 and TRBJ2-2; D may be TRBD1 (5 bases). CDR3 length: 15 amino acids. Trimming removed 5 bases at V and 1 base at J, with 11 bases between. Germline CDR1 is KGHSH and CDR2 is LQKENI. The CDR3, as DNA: TGTGCCAGCTCATTTATGACAGAGAACACCGGGGAGCTGTTTTTT. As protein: CASSFMTENTGELFF.

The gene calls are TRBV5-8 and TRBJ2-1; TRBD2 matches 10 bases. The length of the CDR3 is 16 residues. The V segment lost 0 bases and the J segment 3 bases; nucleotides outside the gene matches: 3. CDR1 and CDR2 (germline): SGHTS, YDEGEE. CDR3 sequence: CASSLGLAGNYNEQFF. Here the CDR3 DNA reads TGTGCCAGCAGCTTGGGACTAGCGGGTAACTACAATGAGCAGTTCTTC.

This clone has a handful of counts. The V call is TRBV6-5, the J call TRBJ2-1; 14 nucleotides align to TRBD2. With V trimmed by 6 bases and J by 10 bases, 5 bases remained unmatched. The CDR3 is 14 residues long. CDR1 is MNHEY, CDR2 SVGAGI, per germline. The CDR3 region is CASSAGLAGAEQFF. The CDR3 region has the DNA TGTGCCAGCAGCGCGGGACTAGCGGGAGCAGAGCAGTTCTTC.

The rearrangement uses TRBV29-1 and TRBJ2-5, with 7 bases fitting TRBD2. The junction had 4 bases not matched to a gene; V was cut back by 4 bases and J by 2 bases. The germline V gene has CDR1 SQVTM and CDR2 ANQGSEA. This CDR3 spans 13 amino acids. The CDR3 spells CSVVGGVQETQYF. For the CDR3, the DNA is TGCAGCGTTGTGGGAGGGGTTCAAGAGACCCAGTACTTC. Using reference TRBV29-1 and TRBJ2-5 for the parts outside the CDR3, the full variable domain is SAVISQKPSRDICQRGTSLTIQCQVDSQVTMMFWYRQQPGQSLTLIATANQGSEATYESGFVIDKFPISRPNLTFSTLTVSNMSPEDSSIYLCSVVGGVQETQYFGPGTRLLVL.

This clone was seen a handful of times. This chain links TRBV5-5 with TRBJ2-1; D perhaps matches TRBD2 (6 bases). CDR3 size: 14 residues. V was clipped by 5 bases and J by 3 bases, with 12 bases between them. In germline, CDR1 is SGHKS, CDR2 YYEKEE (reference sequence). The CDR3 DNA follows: TGTGCCAGCAGTGGGGGGAACTACTACAATGAGCAGTTCTTC. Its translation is CASSGGNYYNEQFF.

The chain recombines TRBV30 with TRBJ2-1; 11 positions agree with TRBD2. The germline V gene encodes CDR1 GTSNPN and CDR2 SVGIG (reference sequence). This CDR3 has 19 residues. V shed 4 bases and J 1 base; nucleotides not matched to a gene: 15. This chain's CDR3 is CAWNSPGLAALGSYNEQFF. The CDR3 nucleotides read TGTGCCTGGAATAGCCCGGGACTAGCGGCTCTTGGTTCCTACAATGAGCAGTTCTTC.

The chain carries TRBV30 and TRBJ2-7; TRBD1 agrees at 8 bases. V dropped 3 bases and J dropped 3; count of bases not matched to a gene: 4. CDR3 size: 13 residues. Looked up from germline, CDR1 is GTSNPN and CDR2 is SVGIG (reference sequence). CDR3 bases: TGTGCCTGGAGACTCGGACAGGGCTACGAGCAGTACTTC. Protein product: CAWRLGQGYEQYF.

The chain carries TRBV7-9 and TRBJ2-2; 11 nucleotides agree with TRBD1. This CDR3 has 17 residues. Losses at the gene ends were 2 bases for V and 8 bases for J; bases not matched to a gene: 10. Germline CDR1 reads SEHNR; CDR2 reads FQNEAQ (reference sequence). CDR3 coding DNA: TGTGCCAGCAGCTTATCTTCCGGGACAGGGGGATCAGGGGAGCTGTTTTTT. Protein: CASSLSSGTGGSGELFF.

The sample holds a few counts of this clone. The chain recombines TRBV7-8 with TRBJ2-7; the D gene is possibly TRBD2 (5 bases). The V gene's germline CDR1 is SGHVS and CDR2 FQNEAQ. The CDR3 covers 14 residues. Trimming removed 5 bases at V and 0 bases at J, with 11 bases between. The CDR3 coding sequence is TGTGCCAGCAGCCCCCCTGAGGGCTCCTACGAGCAGTACTTC. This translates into CASSPPEGSYEQYF.

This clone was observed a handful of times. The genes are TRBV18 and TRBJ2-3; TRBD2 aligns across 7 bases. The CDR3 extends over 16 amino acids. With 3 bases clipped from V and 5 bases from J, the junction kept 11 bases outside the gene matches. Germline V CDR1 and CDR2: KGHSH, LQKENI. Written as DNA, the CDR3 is TGTGCCAGCTCACCTCTTGTCCGGGAGCGGGGAGATACGCAGTATTTT. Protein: CASSPLVRERGDTQYF.

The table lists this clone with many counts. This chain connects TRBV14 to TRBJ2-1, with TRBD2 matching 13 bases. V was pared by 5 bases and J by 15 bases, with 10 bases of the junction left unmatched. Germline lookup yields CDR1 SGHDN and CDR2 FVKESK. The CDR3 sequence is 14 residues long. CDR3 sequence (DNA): TGTGCCAGCAGCTTAAGGACTAGCGGGAGTGAATTGTTCTTC. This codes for CASSLRTSGSELFF.

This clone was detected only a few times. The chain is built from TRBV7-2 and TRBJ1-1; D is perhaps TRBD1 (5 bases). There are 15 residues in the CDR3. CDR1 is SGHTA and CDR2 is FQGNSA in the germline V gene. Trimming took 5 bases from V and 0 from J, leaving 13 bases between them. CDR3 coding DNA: TGTGCCAGCAGCCCCGACAGACACATGAACACTGAAGCTTTCTTT. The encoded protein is CASSPDRHMNTEAFF.

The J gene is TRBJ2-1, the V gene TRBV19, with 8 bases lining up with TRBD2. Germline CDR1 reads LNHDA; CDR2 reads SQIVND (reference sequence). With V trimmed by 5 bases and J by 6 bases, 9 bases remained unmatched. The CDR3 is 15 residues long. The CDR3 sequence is CASSSREGLINEQFF. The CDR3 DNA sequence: TGTGCCAGTAGTTCTCGGGAGGGCCTTATCAATGAGCAGTTCTTC.

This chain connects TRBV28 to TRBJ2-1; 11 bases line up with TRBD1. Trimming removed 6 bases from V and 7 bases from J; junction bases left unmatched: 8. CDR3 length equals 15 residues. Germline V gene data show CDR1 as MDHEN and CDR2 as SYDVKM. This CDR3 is CASRTGTGGRNEQFF. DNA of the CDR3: TGTGCCAGCAGAACCGGGACAGGGGGAAGGAATGAGCAGTTCTTC.

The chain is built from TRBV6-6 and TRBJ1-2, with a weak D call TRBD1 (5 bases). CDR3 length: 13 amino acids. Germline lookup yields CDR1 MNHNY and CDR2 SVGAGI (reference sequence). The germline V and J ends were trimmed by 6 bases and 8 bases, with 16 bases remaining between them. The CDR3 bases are TGTGCCAGCAGACCCGGGGGGGGTAACGGCTACACCTTC. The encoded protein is CASRPGGGNGYTF.

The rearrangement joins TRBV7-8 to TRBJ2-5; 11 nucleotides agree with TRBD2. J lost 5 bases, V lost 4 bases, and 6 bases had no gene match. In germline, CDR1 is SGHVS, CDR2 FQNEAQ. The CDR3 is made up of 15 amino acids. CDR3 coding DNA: TGTGCCAGCAGCTCTCGGACTAGCGGGCAGGAGACCCAGTACTTC. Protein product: CASSSRTSGQETQYF.

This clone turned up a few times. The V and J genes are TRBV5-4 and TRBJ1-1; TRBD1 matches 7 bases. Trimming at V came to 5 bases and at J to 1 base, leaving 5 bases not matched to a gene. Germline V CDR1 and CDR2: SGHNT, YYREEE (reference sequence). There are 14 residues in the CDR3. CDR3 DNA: TGTGCCAGCAGTCGGGACAGCCAGAACACTGAAGCTTTCTTT. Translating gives CASSRDSQNTEAFF.

The CDR3 DNA reads as TGTGCCAGCCGTCCAGCGGGTGCCTACTACGAGCAGTACTTC. This encodes CASRPAGAYYEQYF. The chain carries TRBV7-9 and TRBJ2-7; possible D gene TRBD2, 6 bases. The CDR3 contains 14 residues. The germline V gene encodes CDR1 SEHNR and CDR2 FQNEAQ (reference sequence). Deletions cut 8 bases from V and 3 bases from J, with 17 bases between. The variable domain in full, with the rest retrieved from reference TRBV7-9 and TRBJ2-7, is DTGVSQNPRHKITKRGQNVTFRCDPISEHNRLYWYRQTLGQGPEFLTYFQNEAQLEKSRLLSDRFSAERPKGSFSTLEIQRTEQGDSAMYLCASRPAGAYYEQYFGPGTRLTVT.

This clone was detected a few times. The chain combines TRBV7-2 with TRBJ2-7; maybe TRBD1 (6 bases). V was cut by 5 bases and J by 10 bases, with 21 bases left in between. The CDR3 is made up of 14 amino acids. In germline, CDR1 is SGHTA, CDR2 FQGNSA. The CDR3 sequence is CASSPGQTKTLQYF. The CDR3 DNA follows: TGTGCCAGCAGCCCAGGACAGACTAAAACCCTTCAGTACTTC.

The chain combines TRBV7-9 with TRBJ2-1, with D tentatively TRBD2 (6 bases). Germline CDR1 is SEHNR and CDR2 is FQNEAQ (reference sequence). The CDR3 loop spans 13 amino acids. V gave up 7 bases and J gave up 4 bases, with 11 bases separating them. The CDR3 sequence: CASTPGSYNEQFF. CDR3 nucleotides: TGTGCCAGCACTCCCGGGAGTTACAATGAGCAGTTCTTC.

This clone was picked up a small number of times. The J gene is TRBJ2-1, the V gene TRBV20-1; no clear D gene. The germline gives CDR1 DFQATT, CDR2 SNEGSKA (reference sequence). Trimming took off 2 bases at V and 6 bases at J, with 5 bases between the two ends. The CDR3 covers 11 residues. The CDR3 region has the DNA TGCAGTGCTAGATCGGTCAATGAGCAGTTCTTC. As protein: CSARSVNEQFF.

In nucleotides, the CDR3 is TGTGCCACCAGCAGAGGGAGGGGGCAGTTCTTC. Protein: CATSRGRGQFF. This chain connects TRBV15 to TRBJ2-1; possible D gene TRBD2, 6 bases. CDR1 is LNHNV and CDR2 is YYDKDF in the germline V gene (reference sequence). CDR3 size: 11 residues. Trimming shortened V by 1 base and J by 12 bases, and 7 bases separated the two germline ends.

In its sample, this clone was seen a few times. CDR3 nucleotide sequence: TGTGCCAGTAGTATGACTAGCGGGACGGAGACCCAGTACTTC. Residues: CASSMTSGTETQYF. This chain joins TRBV19 and TRBJ2-5, with 11 bases matching TRBD2. V lost 3 bases, J lost 5 bases, and 2 bases stayed unmatched. Germline V gene data show CDR1 as LNHDA and CDR2 as SQIVND (reference sequence). The CDR3 is made up of 14 amino acids.

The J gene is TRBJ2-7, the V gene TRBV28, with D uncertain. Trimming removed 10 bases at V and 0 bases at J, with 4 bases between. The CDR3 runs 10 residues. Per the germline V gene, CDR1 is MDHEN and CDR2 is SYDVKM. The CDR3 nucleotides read TGTGCCACCTCCTCCTACGAGCAGTACTTC. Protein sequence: CATSSYEQYF.

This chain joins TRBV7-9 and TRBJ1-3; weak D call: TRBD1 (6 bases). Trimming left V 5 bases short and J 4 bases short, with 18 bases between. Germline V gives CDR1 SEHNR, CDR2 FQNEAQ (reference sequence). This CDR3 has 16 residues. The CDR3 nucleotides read TGTGCCAGCAGCCACTCGGAGGGGGGGAGAGGAAACACCATATATTTT. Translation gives CASSHSEGGRGNTIYF.